Below, one T cell receptor (beta chain) is given with its context. What it binds is not known. MiXCR, applied by TCRdb to the 5' RACE reads, yields one record per CDR3 protein. The profile shows some 100,000 distinct CDR3 sequences, about 8.3% of them singletons. The entry originates in a study of CD8 T cells in ankylosing spondylitis. Whole-study results and caveats: One TCR beta motif, made up of roughly 8 highly homologous variants, appeared characteristic of ankylosing spondylitis blood.

CDR3 size: 14 residues. The germline gives CDR1 MNHEY, CDR2 SMNVEV (reference sequence). Trimming removed 6 bases from V and 2 bases from J, with 14 bases in between. This sequence joins TRBV27 and TRBJ2-7, with a possible D match to TRBD2 (6 bases). The sample consisted of blood, either unsorted or a sorted T cell fraction (not recorded which). This receptor was taken from a male donor with ankylosing spondylitis. CDR3 nucleotide sequence: TGTGCCAGCAGCTCAGGAGGGCCTGCCTACGAGCAGTACTTC. It translates to CASSSGGPAYEQYF.